This T cell receptor beta chain was retrieved from a study of shared clonotypes between healthy human individuals. Regarding this clone: Its cognate antigen is unknown.

Partitioning of CD4+ cells yielded a CD45RA+ naive subset and a CD45RA-negative memory subset. Points from the study as a whole: The genetic and exposure-history diversity represented was limited by few donors.

This CDR3 is built from 16 residues. Germline CDR1 is SGHAT and CDR2 is FQNNGV. V was clipped by 5 bases and J by 7 bases, with 21 bases between them. The deep-level immunoSEQ assay was used. Every immunoSEQ plate was one replicate of a subset's evenly spread DNA. Data came from immunoSEQ multiplex PCR; TCRdb stores just in-frame clones and leaves some out. This sample yields some 2.1 million clones, of which roughly 95% are seen a single time; more than 0.1% belongs to the top ten. The sequence was collected from a man younger than 35 in good health. The sequenced sample was naive CD4+ T cells sorted from blood. The subset denotes: CD45RA+ positively selected. The chain carries TRBV11-2 and TRBJ2-4; D is possibly TRBD2 (6 bases). The CDR3 bases are TGTGCCAGCAGCCCTCCCACCGGGCAGGGAGGCAACATTCAGTACTTC. Amino acids: CASSPPTGQGGNIQYF.